These 2 T cell receptor beta chains originate from one sample sequenced in a study of T cell clonality in common variable immunodeficiency. Sequenced by immunoSEQ multiplex PCR; TCRdb stores in-frame clones only, minus some. The sample includes fewer than 60,000 clones, none of them occurring once. Sequenced: peripheral blood mononuclear cells. The receptors were gathered from a person aged 18-70 years in good health.

This clone was seen ten or more times. The read gets to within 3 residues of the CDR3 end, and the germline J gene fills in the rest. The rearrangement uses TRBV30 and TRBJ1-6; unclear D gene. The CDR3 is 15 residues long. Germline CDR1 reads GTSNPN; CDR2 reads SVGIG (reference sequence). Trimming removed 3 bases from V and 8 bases from J, with 17 bases in between. The CDR3 spells CAWSQREAVHSPLHF. CDR3 DNA, as far as it was read: TGTGCCTGGAGCCAACGGGAAGCGGTTCATTCACCC.

The sample holds many counts of this clone. Sequencing ends 3 residues short of the CDR3 end; the germline J gene provides the rest. The V and J genes are TRBV5-6 and TRBJ1-4, with 10 bases matching TRBD1. J gave up 7 bases and V 3 bases, and 6 bases lay outside the gene matches. Looked up from germline, CDR1 is SGHDT and CDR2 is YYEEEE. CDR3 length equals 15 residues. The CDR3 sequence is CASSWTDRGSEKLFF. The CDR3 bases that were read are TGTGCCAGCAGCTGGACGGACAGGGGGTCTGAAAAA.